This note documents a single T cell receptor (beta chain) sequence. Participants, 18 to 89 years old, spanned more than 20 US areas. The assay was immunoSEQ multiplex PCR, and TCRdb's table has in-frame clones only and misses some. The sample includes approximately 220,000 clones, 83% of them seen just once. This sample is drawn from a study of blood T cell repertoires in COVID-19. This CDR3 spans 17 amino acids. Germline CDR1 GTSNPN, CDR2 SVGIG (reference sequence). After removal of 3 bases from V and 2 bases from J, the junction contained 15 bases not matched to a gene. The V gene is TRBV30, the J gene TRBJ1-1; 7 positions match TRBD1. The source is a woman aged 45-60 years who had been exposed to COVID-19. Sequencing was carried out using PBMCs or T cells enriched from blood (not recorded which). The CDR3 DNA sequence: TGTGCCTGGAGACCTAAGGGGGGACAGACCAGAAACACTGAAGCTTTCTTT. Translated: CAWRPKGGQTRNTEAFF.